These 20 T cell receptor beta chains were all obtained from the same sample, sequenced in a study of cytomegalovirus exposure and HLA in healthy donors. This PCR relied on a set of 60 Vbeta primers and 13 Jbeta primers. The method was immunoSEQ multiplex PCR; TCRdb's version includes in-frame clones alone and lacks a portion of them. Among around 200,000 clones listed, approximately 86% were seen once. Sequencing was performed on PBMCs. These receptors were obtained from a woman in her twenties or thirties in good health and CMV-seronegative.

This chain links TRBV6-1 with TRBJ2-2, with TRBD1 matching 7 bases. CDR1 and CDR2 from the germline V gene are MNHNS and SASEGT. CDR3 length: 15 amino acids. Losses at the gene ends were 3 bases for V and 0 bases for J; bases not matched to a gene: 1. CDR3 sequence reads: CASSDRGSNTGELFF. CDR3 coding DNA: TGTGCCAGCAGTGACAGGGGGTCGAACACCGGGGAGCTGTTTTTT.

The chain uses TRBV5-4 and TRBJ1-2, with 7 bases lining up with TRBD1. CDR3 length equals 15 residues. Losses at the gene ends were 2 bases for V and 8 bases for J; bases not matched to a gene: 12. Looked up from germline, CDR1 is SGHNT and CDR2 is YYREEE (reference sequence). The CDR3, as DNA: TGTGCCAGCAGCTTAGAGGGGGCGACCTCTGGCGGCTACACCTTC. As protein: CASSLEGATSGGYTF.

The chain links TRBV6-1 to TRBJ2-1; TRBD2 matches at 7 bases. Germline V gene sequence: CDR1 MNHNS, CDR2 SASEGT. The V segment lost 2 bases and the J segment 0 bases; nucleotides outside the gene matches: 10. The CDR3 is 18 residues long. In nucleotides, the CDR3 is TGTGCCAGCAGTGAACTAGGGCTAGCGGCGAGCTCCTACAATGAGCAGTTCTTC. This translates into CASSELGLAASSYNEQFF.

This chain connects TRBV9 to TRBJ2-3, with a possible D match to TRBD2 (5 bases). Trimming left V 4 bases short and J 2 bases short, with 20 bases between. The germline CDR1 and CDR2 sequences are SGDLS and YYNGEE. The CDR3 has 17 residues. The CDR3 here is CASSTRPEPGYTDTQYF. The CDR3 DNA reads as TGTGCCAGCAGCACCAGACCTGAACCGGGGTACACAGATACGCAGTATTTT.

The J gene is TRBJ2-2, the V gene TRBV11-3, with 7 bases matching TRBD2. The J segment lost 7 bases and the V segment lost 4 bases, leaving 15 bases of the junction unmatched. There are 17 residues in the CDR3. Germline CDR1 SGHNT, CDR2 YENEEA. The CDR3 coding sequence is TGTGCCAGCAGCTCATCCTATGGGGAGGGCCAGAGCGGGGAGCTGTTTTTT. This codes for CASSSSYGEGQSGELFF.

The CDR3, as DNA: TGTGCCAGCAGCTTGCCCGGGAGTGGGGAGACCCAGTACTTC. It codes for CASSLPGSGETQYF. V gene TRBV5-6 combines with J gene TRBJ2-5; maybe TRBD2 (6 bases). The CDR3 totals 14 residues. The germline CDR1 and CDR2 sequences are SGHDT and YYEEEE. Deletions cut 1 base from V and 5 bases from J, with 12 bases between. Supplemented by reference TRBV5-6 and TRBJ2-5, the full variable domain reads DAGVTQSPTHLIKTRGQQVTLRCSPKSGHDTVSWYQQALGQGPQFIFQYYEEEERQRGNFPDRFSGHQFPNYSSELNVNALLLGDSALYLCASSLPGSGETQYFGPGTRLLVL.

The rearrangement joins TRBV5-1 to TRBJ2-4; 7 nucleotides align to TRBD1. CDR3 length: 14 amino acids. CDR1 and CDR2 from the germline V gene are SGHRS and YFSETQ. V was pared by 0 bases and J by 6 bases, with 3 bases of the junction left unmatched. CDR3 in DNA: TGCGCCAGCAGCTTGGCGGGACAGCTAAACATTCAGTACTTC. Its translation is CASSLAGQLNIQYF.

The V and J genes are TRBV6-1 and TRBJ1-2, with TRBD1 identical over 8 bases. Trimming cost V 4 bases and J 1 base; bases outside gene matches: 2. The CDR3 runs to 14 residues. Per germline, CDR1 MNHNS and CDR2 SASEGT. The CDR3 loop is CASSAGGFNYGYTF. The CDR3, as DNA: TGTGCCAGCAGTGCAGGGGGCTTTAACTATGGCTACACCTTC.

The chain uses TRBV2 and TRBJ2-3; 7 positions match TRBD2. This CDR3 region has 14 residues. Germline CDR1 reads SNHLY; CDR2 reads FYNNEI. Trimming cost V 4 bases and J 5 bases; bases outside gene matches: 6. The chain's CDR3 is CASSVTSEEDTQYF. The CDR3 bases are TGTGCCAGCAGTGTTACTAGCGAAGAAGATACGCAGTATTTT.

The chain links TRBV5-1 to TRBJ2-1; 15 bases agree with TRBD2. This CDR3 is built from 16 residues. V gave up 4 bases and J gave up 6 bases; unmatched junction bases: 5. Germline CDR1 and CDR2: SGHRS and YFSETQ. The CDR3 sequence is CASSIGLAGGFNEQFF. In DNA form, the CDR3 reads TGCGCCAGCAGCATAGGACTAGCGGGAGGGTTCAATGAGCAGTTCTTC.

This sequence joins TRBV5-6 and TRBJ1-3; no clear D gene. Germline CDR1 SGHDT, CDR2 YYEEEE. Trimming left V 3 bases short and J 8 bases short, with 12 bases between. There are 13 residues in the CDR3. In DNA form, the CDR3 reads TGTGCCAGCAGCTCCGAAGGAGAGGACACCATATATTTT. It encodes CASSSEGEDTIYF.

The chain carries TRBV2 and TRBJ1-4; tentatively, D is TRBD1 (5 bases). V gave up 6 bases and J gave up 1 base, with 24 bases separating them. The germline CDR1 and CDR2 sequences are SNHLY and FYNNEI. The CDR3 sequence is 19 residues long. The CDR3 spells CASRPGWGRARGTNEKLFF. In nucleotides, the CDR3 is TGTGCCAGCAGACCTGGGTGGGGCAGGGCGAGAGGAACTAATGAAAAACTGTTTTTT.

This chain joins TRBV9 and TRBJ2-7, with TRBD1 identical over 7 bases. The CDR3 spans 15 residues. CDR1 SGDLS and CDR2 YYNGEE come from the germline V gene. Losses at the gene ends were 2 bases for V and 3 bases for J; bases not matched to a gene: 8. The CDR3 loop is CASSVGRDSVYEQYF. CDR3 nucleotides: TGTGCCAGCAGCGTTGGCCGGGACAGTGTCTACGAGCAGTACTTC.

This rearrangement joins TRBV9 to TRBJ2-5; weak D call: TRBD1 (6 bases). The J call may be faulty, since TRBJ2-7 better matches the DNA end. The CDR3 runs to 13 residues. Germline values: CDR1 SGDLS, CDR2 YYNGEE. CDR3 loop: CASSVVGGGEQYF. Here the CDR3 DNA reads TGTGCCAGCAGCGTAGTAGGGGGTGGCGAGCAGTACTTC.

This chain joins TRBV9 and TRBJ2-5; a possible D gene is TRBD2 (6 bases). CDR1 and CDR2 (germline): SGDLS, YYNGEE. CDR3 size: 12 residues. V lost 6 bases and J lost 5, with 11 bases in between. This chain's CDR3 is CASNGGRETQYF. The DNA of the CDR3 is TGTGCCAGCAACGGGGGAAGGGAGACCCAGTACTTC. Filled out from reference TRBV9 and TRBJ2-5, the complete variable domain reads DSGVTQTPKHLITATGQRVTLRCSPRSGDLSVYWYQQSLDQGLQFLIQYYNGEERAKGNILERFSAQQFPDLHSELNLSSLELGDSALYFCASNGGRETQYFGPGTRLLVL.

The genes are TRBV9 and TRBJ2-1; 8 nucleotides agree with TRBD1. Germline CDR1 is SGDLS and CDR2 is YYNGEE. The CDR3 sequence is 17 residues long. J gave up 2 bases and V 4 bases, and 11 bases lay outside the gene matches. The CDR3 DNA is TGTGCCAGCAGCCCCCTACCCCCAGGGGGCACCTACAATGAGCAGTTCTTC. It codes for CASSPLPPGGTYNEQFF.

The rearrangement uses TRBV10-3 and TRBJ2-5; 7 bases map to TRBD1. Trimming took 3 bases from V and 10 from J; bases not matched to a gene: 2. In germline, CDR1 is ENHRY, CDR2 SYGVKD. This CDR3 is built from 11 residues. The CDR3 protein is CAISDRDSQYF. In DNA form, the CDR3 reads TGTGCCATCAGTGATCGGGACAGCCAGTACTTC.

V usage is TRBV6-1 and J usage is TRBJ1-2, with 10 bases lining up with TRBD1. This CDR3 has 14 residues. Germline V CDR1 and CDR2: MNHNS, SASEGT. Unmatched junction bases numbered 8, after V lost 8 bases and J lost 5 bases. The CDR3 reads CASGGDRGPYGYTF. In nucleotides, the CDR3 is TGTGCCAGCGGGGGTGACAGGGGGCCATATGGCTACACCTTC.

V gene TRBV18 combines with J gene TRBJ2-1; D is possibly TRBD1 (5 bases). The CDR3 runs to 17 residues. V lost 6 bases and J lost 4, with 22 bases in between. CDR1 and CDR2 (germline): KGHSH, LQKENI. The CDR3 loop is CASSPKGLYDLYNEQFF. In nucleotides, the CDR3 is TGTGCCAGCTCGCCCAAGGGGCTCTACGACCTTTACAATGAGCAGTTCTTC.

This sequence joins TRBV6-6 and TRBJ1-2; 9 bases align to TRBD1. The V gene end was trimmed by 4 bases and the J gene end by 7 bases; junction bases not matched to a gene: 10. CDR3 size: 15 residues. Germline CDR1 MNHNY, CDR2 SVGAGI (reference sequence). The DNA of the CDR3 is TGTGCCAGCAGTTCTGCCACCGGGACAGGGTCTGGCTACACCTTC. Translation gives CASSSATGTGSGYTF.